The 3 T cell receptor beta chains presented below share a single source sample, sequenced in a study of technical replicates of blood from several donors. Some clones are missing from TCRdb's copy, which holds only in-frame ones; the method was immunoSEQ multiplex PCR. The data show about 14,000 clones, 70% to 80% seen once. Sequenced input: PBMCs. All receptors come from a human donor in good health.

The CDR3 is CASSIRVAEQFF. The CDR3 DNA reads as TGCGCCAGCAGCATCAGGGTAGCCGAGCAGTTCTTC. The chain couples TRBV5-1 to TRBJ2-1, with D possibly matching TRBD1 (5 bases). The V gene's germline CDR1 is SGHRS and CDR2 YFSETQ. The CDR3 has 12 amino acids. Trimming left V 4 bases short and J 10 bases short, with 12 bases between.

This clone was observed a few times. The V and J genes are TRBV15 and TRBJ1-2; possible D gene TRBD1, 6 bases. The V and J ends lost 6 bases and 7 bases respectively, with 12 bases between them. Germline assignment: CDR1 LNHNV and CDR2 YYDKDF (reference sequence). This CDR3 comprises 12 residues. CDR3 in amino acids: CATRNSGVGYTF. The CDR3, as DNA: TGTGCCACCAGGAACTCAGGGGTTGGCTACACCTTC.

The chain employs TRBV29-1 and TRBJ1-5, with TRBD1 matching 9 bases. Germline assignment: CDR1 SQVTM and CDR2 ANQGSEA. This CDR3 is 15 amino acids long. The ends lost 6 bases at V and 5 bases at J; junction bases unmatched: 11. The CDR3 region is CSVALGTGYYQPQHF. CDR3 sequence (DNA): TGCAGCGTCGCCCTTGGGACAGGGTACTATCAGCCCCAGCATTTT. Combining the CDR3 with reference TRBV29-1 and TRBJ1-5 gives the whole variable domain SAVISQKPSRDICQRGTSLTIQCQVDSQVTMMFWYRQQPGQSLTLIATANQGSEATYESGFVIDKFPISRPNLTFSTLTVSNMSPEDSSIYLCSVALGTGYYQPQHFGDGTRLSIL.